The rows below give T cell receptor beta chains drawn from one sample of a study of blood T cells in healthy people across ages. One entry per CDR3 protein results from TCRdb running MiXCR on the 5' RACE reads. The table lists around 870,000 distinct CDR3 sequences, under 30% of them singletons, with around 16% in the top ten. The sample consisted of blood. The receptor set was obtained from a woman older than 75 in good health. Each CDR3 is given with its conserved first and last residue. A D gene is named only where the DNA matches it firmly. Size values are once, few and many counts, or a class for expanded clones, and some rows have none.

D gene: .; J gene: TRBJ1-6; V gene: TRBV12-3/TRBV12-4; clone size: many; CDR3 DNA: TGTGCCAGCTCTGCTGGGGGCGTCAATTCACCCCTCCACTTT; CDR3 protein: CASSAGGVNSPLHF
D gene: .; J gene: TRBJ1-4; V gene: TRBV12-3/TRBV12-4; clone size: .; CDR3 DNA: TGTGCCAGCAGTTTACGGGACTTTAATGAAAAACTGTTTTTT; CDR3 protein: CASSLRDFNEKLFF
D gene: .; J gene: TRBJ2-7; V gene: TRBV7-8; clone size: .; CDR3 DNA: TGTGCCAGCAGCCTAGCACGGATCTTAGGAACTAAATACGAGCAGTACTTC; CDR3 protein: CASSLARILGTKYEQYF
D gene: TRBD1; J gene: TRBJ1-2; V gene: TRBV5-1; clone size: .; CDR3 DNA: TGCGCCAGCAGCCCGGGGACAGGGGTTTTCTATGGCCACACCTTC; CDR3 protein: CASSPGTGVFYGHTF
D gene: .; J gene: TRBJ2-1; V gene: TRBV7-6; clone size: few; CDR3 DNA: TGTGCCAGCAGCCCCACCGGGTACAATGAGCAGTTCTTC; CDR3 protein: CASSPTGYNEQFF
D gene: TRBD1; J gene: TRBJ2-5; V gene: TRBV24-1; clone size: few; CDR3 DNA: TGTGCCACCAGCATATCCGGGACAGGGGGCGATGAGCAGTACTTC; CDR3 protein: CATSISGTGGDEQYF
D gene: TRBD2; J gene: TRBJ2-6; V gene: TRBV27; clone size: many; CDR3 DNA: TGTGCCAGCAGTCCCGTGAGACTAGCGGGGAACTCTGGGGCCAACGTCCTGACTTTC; CDR3 protein: CASSPVRLAGNSGANVLTF
D gene: TRBD1; J gene: TRBJ2-3; V gene: TRBV12-3/TRBV12-4; clone size: .; CDR3 DNA: TGTGCCAGCAGTCACTCGGGACAGTTGAGCGCAGATACGCAGTATTTT; CDR3 protein: CASSHSGQLSADTQYF
D gene: .; J gene: TRBJ1-6; V gene: TRBV20-1; clone size: .; CDR3 DNA: TGCAGTGCCCCCCATCAGGGAATCCCCAATTCACCCCTCCACTTT; CDR3 protein: CSAPHQGIPNSPLHF
D gene: .; J gene: TRBJ2-6; V gene: TRBV2; clone size: many; CDR3 DNA: TGTGCCAGCAGGAACTCTGGGGCCAACGTCCTGACTTTC; CDR3 protein: CASRNSGANVLTF
D gene: TRBD1; J gene: TRBJ1-5; V gene: TRBV20-1; clone size: few; CDR3 DNA: TGCAGTGCTAGGGAAACCACAGGGGACCAGCCCCAGCATTTT; CDR3 protein: CSARETTGDQPQHF
D gene: .; J gene: TRBJ1-2; V gene: TRBV15; clone size: .; CDR3 DNA: TGTGCCACCAGCAGAGCCAGGGGCTATGGCTACACCTTC; CDR3 protein: CATSRARGYGYTF
D gene: .; J gene: TRBJ2-7; V gene: TRBV15; clone size: .; CDR3 DNA: TGTGCCACCAGCAGAGATCATGCGTCCTACGAGCAGTACTTC; CDR3 protein: CATSRDHASYEQYF
D gene: TRBD1; J gene: TRBJ1-1; V gene: TRBV3-1; clone size: few; CDR3 DNA: TGTGCCAGCAGCCTCTCGGACAGGGGAACTGAAGCTTTCTTT; CDR3 protein: CASSLSDRGTEAFF
D gene: .; J gene: TRBJ1-2; V gene: TRBV6-5; clone size: .; CDR3 DNA: TGTGCCAGCGCCCTCAGGGAGTCTAATGGCTACACCTTC; CDR3 protein: CASALRESNGYTF
D gene: .; J gene: TRBJ1-4; V gene: TRBV20-1; clone size: many; CDR3 DNA: TGCAGTGCTAGACCCCACCTGCGCGGAGGCATAAAACTGTTTTTT; CDR3 protein: CSARPHLRGGIKLFF
D gene: TRBD1; J gene: TRBJ1-5; V gene: TRBV20-1; clone size: many; CDR3 DNA: TGCAGTGCTAGACGGACAGGGGTCCTCAATCAGCCCCAGCATTTT; CDR3 protein: CSARRTGVLNQPQHF
D gene: .; J gene: TRBJ2-7; V gene: TRBV10-1; clone size: many; CDR3 DNA: TGCGCCAGCAGTGAGTACCCTGGTGGGGGGAACAGCTACGAGCAGTACTTC; CDR3 protein: CASSEYPGGGNSYEQYF
D gene: .; J gene: TRBJ2-1; V gene: TRBV12-3/TRBV12-4; clone size: many; CDR3 DNA: TGTGCCAGCGGCCTCTGGGGGGCGGATGAGCAGTTCTTC; CDR3 protein: CASGLWGADEQFF
D gene: .; J gene: TRBJ2-5; V gene: TRBV27; clone size: many; CDR3 DNA: TGCGCCAGCAGTTTAGAGGCCGGGGGCCCCGGGAAGACCCAGTACTTC; CDR3 protein: CASSLEAGGPGKTQYF
D gene: .; J gene: TRBJ2-7; V gene: TRBV6-6; clone size: .; CDR3 DNA: TGTGCCAGCAGCCTACGGGAGGGGGCTCCCGAGCAGTACTTC; CDR3 protein: CASSLREGAPEQYF
D gene: .; J gene: TRBJ2-7; V gene: TRBV15; clone size: .; CDR3 DNA: TGCGCCACCAGCAGAGATCGGAGGACGGCCTACGAGCAGTACTTC; CDR3 protein: CATSRDRRTAYEQYF
D gene: TRBD1; J gene: TRBJ1-2; V gene: TRBV25-1; clone size: many; CDR3 DNA: TGTGCCAGCAGTACCACCGGGACAGGGGGCGCTTTTAATGGCTACACCTTC; CDR3 protein: CASSTTGTGGAFNGYTF
D gene: TRBD2; J gene: TRBJ2-1; V gene: TRBV19; clone size: few; CDR3 DNA: TGTGCCAGTAGTATACGGGGACTAGCGAGTTCGAATGAGCAGTTCTTC; CDR3 protein: CASSIRGLASSNEQFF
D gene: TRBD2; J gene: TRBJ2-3; V gene: TRBV15; clone size: many; CDR3 DNA: TGTGCCACCAGCAGAGATTGGCAGGGAGGGGATACGCAGTATTTT; CDR3 protein: CATSRDWQGGDTQYF
D gene: .; J gene: TRBJ2-3; V gene: TRBV12-3/TRBV12-4; clone size: few; CDR3 DNA: TGTGCCAGCAGGCCACGGACAGTGGTTCCAGATACGCAGTATTTT; CDR3 protein: CASRPRTVVPDTQYF
D gene: .; J gene: TRBJ1-1; V gene: TRBV20-1; clone size: few; CDR3 DNA: TGCAGTGCTAGAGATGGGATGAGGGGCGAAGCTTTCTTT; CDR3 protein: CSARDGMRGEAFF
D gene: .; J gene: TRBJ2-5; V gene: TRBV20-1; clone size: many; CDR3 DNA: TGCAGTGCTAGGACTAGGACCAGTACAGAGACCCAGTACTTC; CDR3 protein: CSARTRTSTETQYF
D gene: .; J gene: TRBJ2-7; V gene: TRBV20-1; clone size: many; CDR3 DNA: TGCAGTGCTAGGGACGTCTCCTACGAGCAGTACTTC; CDR3 protein: CSARDVSYEQYF